A single sample gave rise to the 20 T cell receptor beta chains below, sequenced in a study of T cells in Graves' hyperthyroidism and ophthalmopathy. There were TCR beta CDR3 regions amplified from RNA transcripts. HTBI primers were the set used in a first-round RT-PCR of the TCR CDR3. From the multiplex PCR reads, TCRdb called clonotypes with MiXCR, one entry per CDR3 protein. The sample yields hundreds of thousands of distinct CDR3 sequences, 22% seen once. The sample taken for sequencing was blood. These receptors all come from a woman aged 70-85 years with Graves' ophthalmopathy.

The chain uses TRBV5-1 and TRBJ2-3; 11 bases match TRBD2. Trimming at V came to 2 bases and at J to 2 bases, leaving 7 bases not matched to a gene. Germline CDR1 reads SGHRS; CDR2 reads YFSETQ. The CDR3 extends over 17 amino acids. The CDR3: CASSFGTSGTYTDTQYF. The CDR3 nucleotides are TGCGCCAGCAGCTTTGGGACTAGCGGTACCTACACAGATACGCAGTATTTT.

This rearrangement joins TRBV20-1 to TRBJ1-2, with D uncertain. V was clipped by 3 bases and J by 7 bases, with 9 bases between them. The CDR3 consists of 11 residues. The germline gives CDR1 DFQATT, CDR2 SNEGSKA (reference sequence). CDR3 sequence reads: CSARVVFGYTF. The CDR3 DNA reads TGCAGTGCTAGGGTGGTCTTTGGCTACACCTTC.

The gene calls are TRBV12-3 or TRBV12-4 and TRBJ1-6, with TRBD1 identical over 8 bases. V shed 5 bases, J shed 10 bases, and the junction held 7 bases outside the gene matches. The CDR3 totals 14 residues. The CDR3 loop is CASSAGGSESPLHF. The CDR3 region has the DNA TGTGCCAGCAGTGCAGGGGGCAGCGAGTCACCCCTCCACTTT.

This clonotype was seen at least ten times. This chain connects TRBV11-2 to TRBJ2-5; 9 bases line up with TRBD1. The trim removed 5 bases at V and 3 bases at J, leaving 28 bases unmatched. The CDR3 consists of 22 residues. Germline V CDR1 and CDR2: SGHAT, FQNNGV. CDR3 DNA: TGTGCCAGCAGCACCTGGGGACAGGGTATCGCCCCCAATCGTCCTCCCAAAGAGACCCAGTACTTC. It yields the protein CASSTWGQGIAPNRPPKETQYF.

This clonotype showed up just a few times. The chain is built from TRBV7-9 and TRBJ2-1, with D perhaps TRBD2 (6 bases). CDR1 and CDR2 (germline): SEHNR, FQNEAQ (reference sequence). The CDR3 length is 15 residues. Deletions cut 4 bases from V and 3 bases from J, with 13 bases between. The CDR3 region is CASSSGTEFYNEQFF. The CDR3 DNA reads TGTGCCAGCAGCTCCGGGACTGAATTCTACAATGAGCAGTTCTTC.

This clonotype was counted many times. This sequence joins TRBV7-2 and TRBJ2-5; 12 bases match TRBD2. The ends lost 2 bases at V and 4 bases at J; junction bases unmatched: 2. CDR1 and CDR2 from the germline V gene are SGHTA and FQGNSA. The CDR3 runs 15 residues. CDR3: CASSLPGLAGETQYF. The CDR3 DNA sequence: TGTGCCAGCAGCTTACCGGGACTAGCGGGAGAGACCCAGTACTTC. The variable domain in full, completed from reference TRBV7-2 and TRBJ2-5, reads GAGVSQSPSNKVTEKGKDVELRCDPISGHTALYWYRQSLGQGLEFLIYFQGNSAPDKSGLPSDRFSAERTGGSVSTLTIQRTQQEDSAVYLCASSLPGLAGETQYFGPGTRLLVL.

This chain links TRBV2 with TRBJ2-1; the match to TRBD2 covers 9 bases. CDR1 and CDR2 from the germline V gene are SNHLY and FYNNEI. V trimming: 6 bases; J trimming: 9 bases; junction bases outside the gene matches: 6. This CDR3 is 13 amino acids long. Here the CDR3 DNA reads TGTGCCAGCAGGATAATAGCGGGAGTTGAGCAGTTCTTC. Translating it yields CASRIIAGVEQFF.

This clonotype was observed a handful of times. This chain joins TRBV11-2 and TRBJ2-1; D is unresolved. The V and J ends lost 2 bases and 0 bases respectively, with 8 bases between them. Germline CDR1 reads SGHAT; CDR2 reads FQNNGV. The CDR3 runs to 15 residues. The CDR3 sequence is CASSLRLSSYNEQFF. CDR3 DNA sequence: TGTGCCAGCAGCTTACGGCTGAGCTCCTACAATGAGCAGTTCTTC.

In this sample, this clonotype turned up many times. V and J are TRBV28 and TRBJ2-3, with D maybe TRBD2 (6 bases). Germline V gene sequence: CDR1 MDHEN, CDR2 SYDVKM. Trimming removed 6 bases from V and 5 bases from J, with 15 bases in between. There are 14 residues in the CDR3. This CDR3 is CASSRQVGGDTQYF. The DNA of the CDR3 is TGTGCCAGCAGCCGTCAAGTGGGGGGAGATACGCAGTATTTT. The full variable domain, with the rest looked up from reference TRBV28 and TRBJ2-3, is DVKVTQSSRYLVKRTGEKVFLECVQDMDHENMFWYRQDPGLGLRLIYFSYDVKMKEKGDIPEGYSVSREKKERFSLILESASTNQTSMYLCASSRQVGGDTQYFGPGTRLTVL.

Remarks on this clonotype: An end of the junction differs from the germline gene, which may be a read error. The V call is TRBV29-1, the J call TRBJ2-1; D ambiguous. The CDR3 totals 12 residues. From germline, CDR1 is SQVTM and CDR2 ANQGSEA. CDR3 region: CSVDQPNNEQLF. CDR3 in DNA: TGCAGCGTTGACCAACCCAACAATGAGCAGCTCTTC.

This clonotype was counted many times. The genes are TRBV6-1 and TRBJ1-5, with a possible D match to TRBD1 (6 bases). Germline CDR1 reads MNHNS; CDR2 reads SASEGT. There are 13 residues in the CDR3. Trimming took off 8 bases at V and 2 bases at J, with 10 bases between the two ends. CDR3 region: CASWGAGNQPQHF. CDR3 bases: TGTGCCAGCTGGGGGGCTGGCAATCAGCCCCAGCATTTT.

The CDR3 loop is CASSYSWNRQGYTF. In nucleotides, the CDR3 is TGTGCCAGCAGTTACTCGTGGAACAGACAAGGCTACACCTTC. V is TRBV6-2 or TRBV6-3 and J is TRBJ1-2; no reliable D call. CDR3 length: 14 residues. V was clipped by 0 bases and J by 8 bases, with 13 bases between them. The germline CDR1 and CDR2 sequences are MNHEY and SVGEGT.

V is TRBV10-3 and J is TRBJ2-3; 11 nucleotides align to TRBD2. Per germline, CDR1 ENHRY and CDR2 SYGVKD. This CDR3 has 15 amino acids. Trimming took 5 bases from V and 3 from J; bases not matched to a gene: 4. This chain's CDR3 is CAISPGLADTDTQYF. DNA of the CDR3: TGTGCCATCAGTCCGGGACTAGCGGATACAGATACGCAGTATTTT.

Ten or more counts support this clonotype. The CDR3 loop reads CSVGTSSTDTQYF. The CDR3 DNA reads TGCAGCGTTGGTACTAGTAGCACAGATACGCAGTATTTT. The chain couples TRBV29-1 to TRBJ2-3, with D perhaps TRBD2 (5 bases). Trimming cost V 4 bases and J 0 bases, with 8 bases left between them. Germline CDR1 is SQVTM and CDR2 is ANQGSEA. The CDR3 extends over 13 amino acids.

Note on this clonotype: A much larger clone is a single base away; this may be a read error. The chain recombines TRBV2 with TRBJ2-3; 11 bases agree with TRBD2. Germline V gene data show CDR1 as SNHLY and CDR2 as FYNNEI. This CDR3 has 15 amino acids. CDR3 coding DNA: TGTGCCGGCAGGCGATTAGCGGGAGGGGGAGATACGCAGTATTTT. Protein sequence: CAGRRLAGGGDTQYF.

Only a few counts were recorded for this clonotype. The chain recombines TRBV7-2 with TRBJ2-1, with TRBD2 identical over 7 bases. Germline CDR1 reads SGHTA; CDR2 reads FQGNSA. V lost 5 bases to trimming and J lost 2 bases; unmatched junction nucleotides: 6. CDR3 length equals 15 residues. This CDR3 reads CASSPSGVTYNEQFF. CDR3 coding DNA: TGTGCCAGCAGCCCAAGCGGGGTAACCTACAATGAGCAGTTCTTC.

This chain joins TRBV7-9 and TRBJ2-7, with 9 bases lining up with TRBD1. The CDR3 contains 16 residues. V lost 4 bases and J lost 0; bases outside the gene matches: 7. CDR1 SEHNR and CDR2 FQNEAQ come from the germline V gene (reference sequence). Here the CDR3 reads CASSSSGTGSSYEQYF. The CDR3 region has the DNA TGTGCCAGCAGCTCGTCCGGGACAGGGAGCTCCTACGAGCAGTACTTC.

Only a few counts were recorded for this clonotype. This chain links TRBV18 with TRBJ1-4; 7 nucleotides align to TRBD1. This CDR3 comprises 15 residues. Trimming at V came to 6 bases and at J to 8 bases, leaving 12 bases not matched to a gene. Germline values: CDR1 KGHSH, CDR2 LQKENI. Written as DNA, the CDR3 is TGTGCCAGCTCCCCGGGGGAACAGGGGAACGAAAAACTGTTTTTT. Amino acid sequence: CASSPGEQGNEKLFF.

This clonotype was picked up many times. The V gene is TRBV6-1, the J gene TRBJ2-2; D unresolved. The CDR3 totals 15 residues. Germline CDR1 and CDR2: MNHNS and SASEGT. Deletions cut 5 bases from V and 2 bases from J, with 12 bases between. The CDR3 loop reads CASSPRTRNTGELFF. The CDR3 DNA sequence: TGTGCCAGCAGTCCCCGGACGAGAAACACCGGGGAGCTGTTTTTT.

The gene calls are TRBV4-1 and TRBJ2-7, with D hard to call. The CDR3 consists of 15 residues. Germline-derived CDR1 and CDR2 are MGHRA and YSYEKL. V was clipped by 3 bases and J by 2 bases, with 14 bases between them. The CDR3 is CASSHLNGGTYEQYF. In nucleotides, the CDR3 is TGCGCCAGCAGCCACCTAAACGGTGGAACCTACGAGCAGTACTTC.